This TCR beta chain was obtained from a study of T cell responses to AZD1222 COVID-19 vaccine. Profiling relied on immunoSEQ multiplex PCR, and the TCRdb table lists in-frame clones only, not all of them. This table holds just under 90,000 clones, about 88% found once. The study, taken as a whole, reports: Close to half of spike-specific TCRs reportedly recognize unmutated variant regions. Once two AZD1222 doses were given, Spike-specific TCR breadth and depth went up. Baseline seropositivity occurred in only a handful of AZD1222 recipients. Donors were chiefly white British, with a greater number of females, and clonal diversity was perhaps underestimated.

Regarding this clone: Antigen: not known.

J was trimmed by 2 bases and V by 6 bases; bases with no gene match: 7. Germline values: CDR1 SNHLY, CDR2 FYNNEI. The CDR3 contains 15 residues. The chain carries TRBV2 and TRBJ2-1; TRBD1 matches at 7 bases. The clonotype comes from an adult who received the AZD1222 COVID-19 vaccine. The sample here was peripheral blood, taken 28 days after the second AZD1222 dose. The CDR3 protein is CASRNNQGAYNEQFF. In DNA, the CDR3 is TGTGCCAGCAGAAACAACCAGGGGGCCTACAATGAGCAGTTCTTC.